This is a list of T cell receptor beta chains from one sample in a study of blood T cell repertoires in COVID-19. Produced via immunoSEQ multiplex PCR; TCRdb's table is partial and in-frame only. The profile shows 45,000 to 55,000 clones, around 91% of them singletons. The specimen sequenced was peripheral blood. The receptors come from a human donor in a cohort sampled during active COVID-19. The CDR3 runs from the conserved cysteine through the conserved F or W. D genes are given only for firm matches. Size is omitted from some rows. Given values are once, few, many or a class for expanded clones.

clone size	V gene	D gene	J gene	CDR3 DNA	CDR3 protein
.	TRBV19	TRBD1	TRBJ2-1	TGTGCCAGTAGAGATGGGACAGGGATTTACAATGAGCAGTTCTTC	CASRDGTGIYNEQFF
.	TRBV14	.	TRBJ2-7	TGTGCCAGCAGCCAAGGACAGTTGAACTACGAGCAGTACTTC	CASSQGQLNYEQYF
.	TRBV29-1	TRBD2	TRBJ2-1	TGCAGCGTTGGGGGGTCGGGACTAGCGGGAGGTGTGCAGTTCTTC	CSVGGSGLAGGVQFF
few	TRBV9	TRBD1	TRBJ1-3	TGTGCCAGCAGCGTGGATCTCGGGACAGGGGCCCGTGCTGCGAACACCATATATTTT	CASSVDLGTGARAANTIYF
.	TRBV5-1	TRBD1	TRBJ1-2	TGCGCCAGCGCCCGATTGGGACAGGGAAGCGATGGCTACACCTTC	CASARLGQGSDGYTF
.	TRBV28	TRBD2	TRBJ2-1	TGTGCCAGCAGTTTAGGTCGGCTAGCGGGAGTTGACGAGCAGTTCTTC	CASSLGRLAGVDEQFF
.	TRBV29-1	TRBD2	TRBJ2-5	TGCAGCGTTGAACGGGCGGGAGTGGGAGAGACCCAGTACTTC	CSVERAGVGETQYF
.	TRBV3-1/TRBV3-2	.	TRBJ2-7	TGTGCCAGCAGCCAAGGGCCAATCATACGTACCGAGCAGTACTTC	CASSQGPIIRTEQYF
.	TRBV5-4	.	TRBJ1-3	TGTGCCAGCAGCATGACTCAGCGACCTGGAAACACCATATATTTT	CASSMTQRPGNTIYF
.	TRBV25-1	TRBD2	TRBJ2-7	TGTGCCAGCGTGGCATCTCCGGGACTAGCGGGACCGTACTTC	CASVASPGLAGPYF
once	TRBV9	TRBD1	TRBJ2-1	TGTGCCAGCAGCCCCCGACAGGGTGTAAGGGATATCGATGAGCAGTTCTTC	CASSPRQGVRDIDEQFF
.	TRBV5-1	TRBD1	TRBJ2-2	TGCGCCAGCAGCGAGACAGGGGGTAACACCGGGGAGCTGTTTTTT	CASSETGGNTGELFF
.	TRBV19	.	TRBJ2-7	TGTGCCAGTAGTCCAAAGGGGTCGATTGCCGAGCAGTACTTC	CASSPKGSIAEQYF
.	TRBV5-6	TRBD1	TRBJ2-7	TGTGCCAGCAGCTTGGGGGGACAGGGAATTTACGAGCAGTACTTC	CASSLGGQGIYEQYF
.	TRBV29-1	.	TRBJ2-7	TGCAGCGTGGCCATCACCTACGAGCAGTACTTC	CSVAITYEQYF
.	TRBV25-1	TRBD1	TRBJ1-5	TGTGCCAGCAGTGACCAAACAGGGGTCAATCAGCCCCAGCATTTT	CASSDQTGVNQPQHF
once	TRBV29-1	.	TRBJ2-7	TGCAGCGCTACCCGGGCCTACGAGCAGTACTTC	CSATRAYEQYF
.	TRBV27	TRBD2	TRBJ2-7	TGTGCCAGCAGTTTATCGATTAGCGGGAAGTACGAGCAGTACTTC	CASSLSISGKYEQYF
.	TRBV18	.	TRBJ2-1	TGTGCCAGCTCACCAACCATAGCGGACGAGCAGTTCTTC	CASSPTIADEQFF
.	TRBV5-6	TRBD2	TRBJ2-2	TGTGCCAGCAGCTGGGGGACTAGCGACACCGGGGAGCTGTTTTTT	CASSWGTSDTGELFF
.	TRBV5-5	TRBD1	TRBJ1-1	TGTGCCAGCAGCAGGGGACAGGGAGGAGCTGAAGCTTTCTTT	CASSRGQGGAEAFF
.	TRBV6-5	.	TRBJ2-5	TGTGCCCACCGGACTGGGGGGATCCAAGAGACCCAGTACTTC	CAHRTGGIQETQYF
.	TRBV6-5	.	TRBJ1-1	TGTGCCAGCAGTTATGGGACAATCATGAACACTGAAGCTTTCTTT	CASSYGTIMNTEAFF
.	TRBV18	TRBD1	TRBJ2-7	TGTGCCAGCTCACGCCGGGACAGGGGACTCGAGCAGTACTTC	CASSRRDRGLEQYF
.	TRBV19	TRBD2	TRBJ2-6	TGTGCCAGTAGTATAGCTTTGGGCAGCGGGATCCTTTGGGCCAACGTCCTGACTTTC	CASSIALGSGILWANVLTF
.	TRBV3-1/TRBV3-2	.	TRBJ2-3	TGTGCCAGCAGCCCAAGCACAGATACGCAGTATTTT	CASSPSTDTQYF
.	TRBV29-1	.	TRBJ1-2	TGCAGCGTTAGGCCAGGGCCTAGCTATGGCTACACCTTC	CSVRPGPSYGYTF
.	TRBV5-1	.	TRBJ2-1	TGCGCCAGCAGCTCCGGGTCTATATCCTACAATGAGCAGTTCTTC	CASSSGSISYNEQFF
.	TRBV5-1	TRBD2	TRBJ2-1	TGCGCCAGCAGCTTGGATCTAGCGGGGTACAATGAGCAGTTCTTC	CASSLDLAGYNEQFF
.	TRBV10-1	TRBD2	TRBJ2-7	TGCGCCAGCGGTCGAGGTGCTAGCGGGAGCGGCGAGCAGTACTTC	CASGRGASGSGEQYF
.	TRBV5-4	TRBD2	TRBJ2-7	TGTGCCAGCAGCGCCACTAGCGGAGCACCCTACGAGCAGTACTTC	CASSATSGAPYEQYF
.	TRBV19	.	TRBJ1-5	TGTGCCAGTAGTTGGTTTAGTAGCAATCAGCCCCAGCATTTT	CASSWFSSNQPQHF
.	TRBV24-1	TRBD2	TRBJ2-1	TGTGCCACCAGTGATTTGCAATCTAGCGGGAACTACAATGAGCAGTTCTTC	CATSDLQSSGNYNEQFF
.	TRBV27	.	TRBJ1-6	TGTGCCAGCAGTATACAGTTCTTATCAGATTCACCCCTCCACTTT	CASSIQFLSDSPLHF
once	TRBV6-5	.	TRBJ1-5	TGTGCCAGCAGTACAACAGGGTGGTCTCAGCCCCAGCATTTT	CASSTTGWSQPQHF
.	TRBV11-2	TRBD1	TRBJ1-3	TGTGCCAGCAGCGACAGGGTCTCGGGAAACACCATATATTTT	CASSDRVSGNTIYF
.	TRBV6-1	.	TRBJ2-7	TGTGCCAGCAGTGAAGCAGGGCAGGGGGGCTCCTACGAGCAGTACTTC	CASSEAGQGGSYEQYF
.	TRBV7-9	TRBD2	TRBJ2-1	TGTGCCAGCAGTCTAGCGGGAGGTTACAATGAGCAGTTCTTC	CASSLAGGYNEQFF
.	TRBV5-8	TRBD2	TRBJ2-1	TGTGCCAGCAGCTCGAGGACTAGCGGGAGGATTCAGTACAATGAGCAGTTCTTC	CASSSRTSGRIQYNEQFF
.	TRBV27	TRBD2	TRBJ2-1	TGTGCCAGCAGTTTACGGGAGGGCTACAATGAGCAGTTCTTC	CASSLREGYNEQFF